Each of the 18 T cell receptor beta chains below was sequenced from the same sample in a study of a mutant IDH1 vaccine in newly diagnosed glioma. No antigen has been identified for these receptors. Clones were read by immunoSEQ multiplex PCR, and TCRdb kept only the in-frame ones, dropping some. The sample records 56,000 or so clones, about 71% being singletons. Regarding time point: week 47, end of study. Doses of 300 ug of mutant IDH1 20-mer peptide were given with topical imiquimod. The source was PBMCs, collected from a glioma patient whose treatment included an IDH1 peptide vaccine. These receptor sequences come from a man in his fifties with glioma.

The rearrangement uses TRBV30 and TRBJ2-7, with D possibly TRBD1 on 6 matching bases. The germline V and J ends were trimmed by 2 bases and 3 bases, with 14 bases remaining between them. The length of the CDR3 is 14 residues. Germline V lookup: CDR1 GTSNPN, CDR2 SVGIG (reference sequence). CDR3 DNA sequence: TGTGCCTGGAGTACTCATGGGGGCATCTACGAGCAGTACTTC. This encodes CAWSTHGGIYEQYF.

The genes are TRBV7-3 and TRBJ2-3; 7 nucleotides align to TRBD1. J gave up 1 base and V 3 bases, and 10 bases lay outside the gene matches. The CDR3 covers 17 residues. CDR1 is SGHTA, CDR2 FQGTGA, per germline. CDR3 residues: CASSFGLGQEGTDTQYF. DNA for the CDR3: TGTGCCAGCAGCTTCGGCCTAGGACAGGAAGGCACAGATACGCAGTATTTT.

V and J are TRBV7-9 and TRBJ1-5, with D possibly being TRBD1 (6 bases). V lost 2 bases to trimming and J lost 5 bases, with 22 bases between them. Germline-derived CDR1 and CDR2 are SEHNR and FQNEAQ (reference sequence). The CDR3 is 18 amino acids. CDR3 sequence reads: CASSLSPYRGGNDQPQHF. CDR3 nucleotide sequence: TGTGCCAGCAGCTTATCGCCCTACAGAGGGGGGAACGATCAGCCCCAGCATTTT.

The chain employs TRBV4-3 and TRBJ2-7; D is perhaps TRBD1 (6 bases). The V gene's germline CDR1 is LGHNA and CDR2 YSLEER. CDR3 length: 14 residues. V shed 0 bases and J shed 4 bases, with 10 bases lying between them. CDR3 bases: TGCGCCAGCAGCCAAGAAACAGGGAGATACGAGCAGTACTTC. Its translation: CASSQETGRYEQYF.

This sequence joins TRBV11-2 and TRBJ1-6, with D perhaps matching TRBD1 (5 bases). The CDR3 extends over 15 amino acids. V lost 1 base and J 7 bases, leaving 11 bases between the germline ends. CDR1 SGHAT and CDR2 FQNNGV come from the germline V gene. The DNA for the CDR3 is TGTGCCAGCAGCTTAGCGCCAGGGTGGAATTCACCCCTCCACTTT. Protein product: CASSLAPGWNSPLHF. The full variable domain, its missing parts supplied by reference TRBV11-2 and TRBJ1-6, is EAGVAQSPRYKIIEKRQSVAFWCNPISGHATLYWYQQILGQGPKLLIQFQNNGVVDDSQLPKDRFSAERLKGVDSTLKIQPAKLEDSAVYLCASSLAPGWNSPLHFGNGTRLTVT.

J is TRBJ1-5 and V is TRBV30; no clear D gene. Germline values: CDR1 GTSNPN, CDR2 SVGIG (reference sequence). The CDR3 covers 13 residues. The V end was cut by 2 bases, the J end by 7 bases, with 12 bases between. The chain's CDR3 is CAWSRQVGQPQHF. CDR3 DNA: TGTGCCTGGAGTCGTCAGGTCGGCCAGCCCCAGCATTTT.

Of note for this clone: This same CDR3 is encoded by further DNA sequences in the sample. The chain links TRBV5-1 to TRBJ2-7; D uncertain. Germline CDR1 and CDR2: SGHRS and YFSETQ. The CDR3 extends over 13 amino acids. Trimming left V 0 bases short and J 3 bases short, with 7 bases between. The CDR3 nucleotides are TGCGCCAGCAGCTTGGCCTTGGGCTACGAGCAGTACTTC. Translated, it gives CASSLALGYEQYF. The full variable domain, with the rest looked up from reference TRBV5-1 and TRBJ2-7, is KAGVTQTPRYLIKTRGQQVTLSCSPISGHRSVSWYQQTPGQGLQFLFEYFSETQRNKGNFPGRFSGRQFSNSRSEMNVSTLELGDSALYLCASSLALGYEQYFGPGTRLTVT.

This clone showed up just once. The gene calls are TRBV4-1 and TRBJ2-1; 8 bases agree with TRBD2. This CDR3 contains 14 residues. The germline CDR1 and CDR2 sequences are MGHRA and YSYEKL. Germline trimming cut 5 bases from V and 7 bases from J; bases unmatched to any gene: 7. This CDR3 is CASSGLAGRNEQFF. DNA of the CDR3: TGCGCCAGCAGCGGACTAGCTGGGAGGAATGAGCAGTTCTTC.

The V call is TRBV13, the J call TRBJ2-3; D is ambiguous. From germline, CDR1 is PRHDT and CDR2 FYEKMQ (reference sequence). Trimming shortened V by 1 base and J by 2 bases, and 4 bases separated the two germline ends. The CDR3 is made up of 13 amino acids. This chain's CDR3 is CASSLAPTDTQYF. The CDR3 DNA follows: TGTGCCAGCAGCTTAGCTCCCACAGATACGCAGTATTTT.

V gene TRBV5-1 combines with J gene TRBJ2-7, with D tentatively TRBD1 (5 bases). The V gene's germline CDR1 is SGHRS and CDR2 YFSETQ. V lost 0 bases and J 5 bases, leaving 12 bases between the germline ends. CDR3 size: 14 residues. The CDR3 nucleotides read TGCGCCAGCAGCTTGGCTCCCAGGGTCCACGAGCAGTACTTC. This gives the protein CASSLAPRVHEQYF.

V and J are TRBV29-1 and TRBJ1-2; D gene unclear. Germline-derived CDR1 and CDR2 are SQVTM and ANQGSEA. This CDR3 spans 12 amino acids. For the CDR3, the DNA is TGCACTACCGGTGAGGGTAACTATGGCTACACCTTC. Translation: CTTGEGNYGYTF.

The V gene is TRBV4-3, the J gene TRBJ2-3; the D is unclear. Germline values: CDR1 LGHNA, CDR2 YSLEER. There are 17 residues in the CDR3. The V end was cut by 0 bases, the J end by 1 base, with 14 bases between. Here the CDR3 reads CASSQDRTAVGTDTQYF. Written as DNA, the CDR3 is TGCGCCAGCAGCCAAGATCGAACGGCGGTTGGCACAGATACGCAGTATTTT.

This clone was observed once. The CDR3 here is CASSIDGPQKRQPQHF. In nucleotides, the CDR3 is TGTGCCAGTAGTATAGATGGTCCACAAAAGAGGCAGCCCCAGCATTTT. The V gene is TRBV19, the J gene TRBJ1-5; D gene unclear. The V gene lost 0 bases and the J gene lost 7 bases, with 16 bases spanning the gap. CDR1 is LNHDA, CDR2 SQIVND, per germline (reference sequence). The CDR3 loop spans 16 amino acids.

A word on this clone: A much larger clone sits a single nucleotide away, making a read error possible. J is TRBJ2-7 and V is TRBV6-5, with TRBD1 identical over 11 bases. Germline V gene data show CDR1 as MNHEY and CDR2 as SVGAGI. This CDR3 spans 14 amino acids. The V gene end was trimmed by 4 bases and the J gene end by 3 bases; junction bases not matched to a gene: 2. For the CDR3, the DNA is TGTGCCAGCAGTTTGGGGACAGGGGGCTACGAGCAGTACTTC. Translated, it gives CASSLGTGGYEQYF.

The rearrangement links TRBV6-4 to TRBJ2-2, with 8 bases fitting TRBD1. CDR3 length: 15 amino acids. The ends lost 5 bases at V and 5 bases at J; junction bases unmatched: 7. CDR1 is MRHNA, CDR2 SNTAGT, per germline. The CDR3 nucleotides are TGTGCCAGCAGTCCCGGACAGGGTTGGACCGGGGAGCTGTTTTTT. Its protein product is CASSPGQGWTGELFF.

V gene TRBV5-8 combines with J gene TRBJ2-7, with D perhaps matching TRBD1 (5 bases). In germline, CDR1 is SGHTS, CDR2 YDEGEE. The CDR3 contains 14 residues. V was cut by 4 bases and J by 6 bases, with 17 bases left in between. CDR3 in DNA: TGTGCCAGCAGCCGCACGCCAGGGTCCGGCGAGCAGTACTTC. This gives the protein CASSRTPGSGEQYF.

The rearrangement uses TRBV27 and TRBJ1-1, with TRBD1 matching 8 bases. The CDR3 sequence is 16 residues long. Losses at the gene ends were 3 bases for V and 4 bases for J; bases not matched to a gene: 10. Germline CDR1 reads MNHEY; CDR2 reads SMNVEV (reference sequence). In nucleotides, the CDR3 is TGTGCCAGCAGTTTTTCAACAGGGGGAGGGCTCACTGAAGCTTTCTTT. It is translated as CASSFSTGGGLTEAFF.

In this sample, this clone turned up once. The chain recombines TRBV19 with TRBJ1-2, with D hard to call. Germline CDR1 reads LNHDA; CDR2 reads SQIVND (reference sequence). Trimming stripped 3 bases from V and 2 bases from J, with 7 bases between. The CDR3 has 13 residues. CDR3 sequence: CASSIGRNYGYTF. CDR3 DNA: TGTGCCAGTAGTATTGGACGGAACTATGGCTACACCTTC.